These T cell receptor beta chains were read from a single sample in a study of a mutant IDH1 vaccine in newly diagnosed glioma. Sequencing used immunoSEQ multiplex PCR; TCRdb keeps in-frame clones, though not all of them. This repertoire shows 40,000 to 45,000 clones, 84% found once; its top ten account for over 2%. No antigen is known for these receptors. The source material was PBMCs, sampled from a glioma patient whose treatment included an IDH1 peptide vaccine. These receptor sequences come from a woman under 30 with glioma. Some clones in this sample may be carry-over from other donors' samples. Both conserved end residues are part of each CDR3. A D gene is named only where the DNA matches it firmly. Where a row states a size, it is once, few, many or the class of an expanded clone; other rows omit it.

j_call	v_call	d_call	cdr3_length	clone_size	cdr3_nt	cdr3_aa
TRBJ1-2	TRBV19	-	12	-	TGTGCCAGTAGTATCGTCGGGGGGCGAACCTCCTTC	CASSIVGGRTSF
TRBJ1-6	TRBV6-4	-	14	few	TGTGCCAGCAGTTTTGCGGACGGAGATTCACCCCTCCACTTT	CASSFADGDSPLHF
TRBJ2-1	TRBV18	TRBD2	16	-	TGTGCCAGCTCACCCTTTAGCGGGATATCCTACAATGAGCAGTTCTTC	CASSPFSGISYNEQFF
TRBJ1-1	TRBV6-1	TRBD1	11	few	TGTGCCAGCACAGGGGGCAATGAAGCTTTCTTT	CASTGGNEAFF
TRBJ1-5	TRBV19	TRBD1	14	-	TGTGCCACTTCCGGGACAGACTTCAATCAGCCCCAGCATTTT	CATSGTDFNQPQHF
TRBJ2-5	TRBV7-7	TRBD1	15	-	TGTGCCAGCAGCTTAGACCTAGGACAGGGGGAGACCCAGTACTTC	CASSLDLGQGETQYF
TRBJ2-1	TRBV6-5	TRBD2	14	-	TGTGCCAGCAGCAGAAGCGGGAGAGACAATGAGCAGTTCTTC	CASSRSGRDNEQFF
TRBJ2-2	TRBV15	-	14	few	TGTGCCACCCGAGATGTCGGCTACACCGGGGAGCTGTTTTTT	CATRDVGYTGELFF
TRBJ2-3	TRBV4-3	-	15	-	TGCGCCAGCAGCCCATCGCTAGGGAGCACAGATACGCAGTATTTT	CASSPSLGSTDTQYF
TRBJ2-3	TRBV20-1	-	11	-	TGCAGTGCTAGAGGGGGAGATACGCAGTATTTT	CSARGGDTQYF
TRBJ2-7	TRBV19	-	13	-	TGTGCCAGTAGTATAGGGAGAGCCTACGAGCAGTACTTC	CASSIGRAYEQYF
TRBJ1-1	TRBV5-5	-	13	-	TGTGCCAGCAGCCCGCCGCGGAACACTGAAGCTTTCTTT	CASSPPRNTEAFF
TRBJ2-5	TRBV5-4	-	13	-	TGTGCCAGCAGCCGGGGCTTAAAAGAGACCCAGTACTTC	CASSRGLKETQYF
TRBJ2-7	TRBV6-1	-	11	-	TGTGCCAGCGGGGGGTTCTACGAGCAGTACTTC	CASGGFYEQYF
TRBJ2-7	TRBV5-6	-	16	-	TGTGCCAGCAGCCCTAGGGATTCCATTTTCTCCTACGAGCAGTACTTC	CASSPRDSIFSYEQYF
TRBJ2-1	TRBV5-1	-	14	-	TGCGCCAGCAGCTCCCGGGCACTTCCAAATGAGCAGTTCTTC	CASSSRALPNEQFF
TRBJ2-5	TRBV10-3	TRBD2	16	-	TGTGCCATCAGTGTTTCCGGGACTAGCGGGAGAGAGACCCAGTACTTC	CAISVSGTSGRETQYF
TRBJ2-7	TRBV6-1	-	15	-	TGTGCCAGCAGTGAACTTGGCGGGGTATACTACGAGCAGTACTTC	CASSELGGVYYEQYF
TRBJ1-1	TRBV19	-	13	few	TGTGCCAGTAGTATGGGGACACCTAATGAAGCTTTCTTT	CASSMGTPNEAFF
TRBJ2-7	TRBV10-1	-	16	-	TGCGCCAGCAGTGAGTCGAAGGGCGGCGGTCCGTACGAGCAGTACTTC	CASSESKGGGPYEQYF
TRBJ2-7	TRBV19	TRBD2	14	-	TGTGCCAGTAGACGACGGGACTACATTTACGAGCAGTACTTC	CASRRRDYIYEQYF
TRBJ1-1	TRBV5-1	TRBD1	16	-	TGCGCCAGCAGCCCGGCGGGACAGGGGCGCCCCTTGGAAGCTTTCTTT	CASSPAGQGRPLEAFF
TRBJ1-3	TRBV6-5	-	12	-	TGTGCCAGCAGTTACGACTATAACACCATATATTTT	CASSYDYNTIYF
TRBJ2-1	TRBV7-3	TRBD2	16	few	TGTGCCAGCAGCGCGACTAGCGGAAGCTCCTACAATGAGCAGTTCTTC	CASSATSGSSYNEQFF
TRBJ2-2	TRBV9	-	15	-	TGTGCCAGCAGCGTAGATTACAGGGTCACCGGGGAGCTGTTTTTT	CASSVDYRVTGELFF
TRBJ1-2	TRBV29-1	-	12	-	TGCAGCGTCAGGGCTCCATACTATGGCTACACCTTC	CSVRAPYYGYTF
TRBJ2-2	TRBV12-5	TRBD1	16	-	TGTGCTAGTGGTTTGGTGGCAGGGGGCAACACCGGGGAGCTGTTTTTT	CASGLVAGGNTGELFF
TRBJ2-5	TRBV6-1	-	13	-	TGTGCCAGCAGCAGGGGGACTCAAGAGACCCAGTACTTC	CASSRGTQETQYF
TRBJ1-4	TRBV5-1	-	18	-	TGCGCCAGCAGCTTGGGGGGACGGGCCCGGGGAACTAATGAAAAACTGTTTTTT	CASSLGGRARGTNEKLFF
TRBJ2-2	TRBV4-3	-	13	-	TGCGCCAGCAGTTTAGCGCTTACCGGGGAGCTGTTTTTT	CASSLALTGELFF
TRBJ1-4	TRBV7-9	-	16	-	TGTGCCAGCAGCTTAGCCGGACAGCCCGCCGGGGAAAAACTGTTTTTT	CASSLAGQPAGEKLFF
TRBJ1-1	TRBV5-4	-	11	-	TGTGCCAGCAGCTTGAACACTGAAGCTTTCTTT	CASSLNTEAFF
TRBJ2-2	TRBV2	TRBD1	17	-	TGTGCCAGCAGTGCGACCGGGACAGGGGCGATTGGCGGGGAGCTGTTTTTT	CASSATGTGAIGGELFF
TRBJ1-1	TRBV7-2	TRBD1	11	-	TGTGCCAGCAGCACGGACAGGAAGGCTTTCTTT	CASSTDRKAFF
TRBJ1-3	TRBV9	-	15	-	TGTGCCAGCAGCGTAAACAGAGACTCTGGAAACACCATATATTTT	CASSVNRDSGNTIYF
TRBJ1-1	TRBV5-4	TRBD1	16	once	TGTGCCAGCAGCTTGGGGGCAGGGGGGCCGAACACTGAAGCTTTCTTT	CASSLGAGGPNTEAFF
TRBJ1-1	TRBV4-3	TRBD1	17	-	TGCGCCAGCAGCCAAGATAACCCAGGGGGAGAGAACACTGAAGCTTTCTTT	CASSQDNPGGENTEAFF
TRBJ1-2	TRBV6-5	-	13	-	TGTGCCAGCAGTTACATTCCGAACTATGGCTACACCTTC	CASSYIPNYGYTF
TRBJ2-3	TRBV5-1	TRBD1	18	-	TGCGCCAGCAGCTGGTTGGGGGTTCCGGGACAGAGCACAGATACGCAGTATTTT	CASSWLGVPGQSTDTQYF
TRBJ2-5	TRBV25-1	-	11	-	TGTGCCAGCGGGAAGGGGGAGACCCAGTACTTC	CASGKGETQYF
TRBJ2-7	TRBV2	TRBD1	15	-	TGTGCCAGCAGTGGCCCGAGACAGGGAACCTACGAGCAGTACTTC	CASSGPRQGTYEQYF
TRBJ1-1	TRBV5-1	-	14	-	TGCGCCAGCTCCAGGGAGGGCTACGACACTGAAGCTTTCTTT	CASSREGYDTEAFF
TRBJ1-6	TRBV5-4	-	15	once	TGTGCCAGCAGCTTGGACCCAGGGAGTAATTCACCCCTCCACTTT	CASSLDPGSNSPLHF
TRBJ1-1	TRBV28	-	11	-	TGTGCCAGCAGTTTGGGCCCTGAAGCTTTCTTT	CASSLGPEAFF
TRBJ1-2	TRBV7-9	-	15	few	TGTGCCAGCAGCCCATTCCCAGGGGCTAACTATGGCTACACCTTC	CASSPFPGANYGYTF
TRBJ2-3	TRBV4-1	TRBD2	20	once	TGCGCCAGCAGCCAAGATGAGGCTAGCGGGAGGGCCGGGATGGCAGATACGCAGTATTTT	CASSQDEASGRAGMADTQYF
TRBJ1-4	TRBV14	TRBD1	12	-	TGTGCCAGCAGCCGGACAGGCGAAAAACTGTTTTTT	CASSRTGEKLFF
TRBJ2-3	TRBV30	TRBD1	11	-	TGTGCCTGGGGGACAGGGGATGGGCAGTATTTT	CAWGTGDGQYF
TRBJ2-3	TRBV29-1	-	14	-	TGCAGCGTTGAGCCGCGGGGTGAGGCAGATACGCAGTATTTT	CSVEPRGEADTQYF
TRBJ1-5	TRBV19	-	13	-	TGTGCCAGTAGTATAGGGAGGGATCAGCCCCAGCATTTT	CASSIGRDQPQHF
TRBJ2-3	TRBV6-1	-	14	-	TGTGCCAGCAGCCCGAGTCCCGGTCCAGATACGCAGTATTTT	CASSPSPGPDTQYF
TRBJ2-1	TRBV2	TRBD2	15	-	TGTGCCAGCCGACTAGCGGGGGGGCTTGACAATGAGCAGTTCTTC	CASRLAGGLDNEQFF
TRBJ1-6	TRBV9	-	14	few	TGTGCCAGCAGCGTACAGGGAAATAATTCACCCCTCCACTTT	CASSVQGNNSPLHF
TRBJ2-7	TRBV7-2	-	13	-	TGTGCCAGCAGCGAGCGGACAGCCTACGAGCAGTACTTC	CASSERTAYEQYF
TRBJ2-2	TRBV10-3	TRBD1	13	-	TGTGCCATCAGTGTGGACAGGGCCGGGGAGCTGTTTTTT	CAISVDRAGELFF
TRBJ1-1	TRBV29-1	-	10	few	TGCAGCGTTAGGGGTACTGAAGCTTTCTTT	CSVRGTEAFF
TRBJ2-1	TRBV27	TRBD1	15	-	TGTGCCAGCAGCCCTCGACGGACAGGGGTAAATGAGCAGTTCTTC	CASSPRRTGVNEQFF
TRBJ1-3	TRBV5-6	TRBD1	14	-	TGTGCCAGCAGCTTGGCAGGGGGTGGAAACACCATATATTTT	CASSLAGGGNTIYF
TRBJ2-7	TRBV6-6	-	13	-	TGTGCCAGCAGAAGGCGCCTTGACTACGAGCAGTACTTC	CASRRRLDYEQYF
TRBJ1-2	TRBV27	TRBD1	13	-	TGTGCCAGCAGGGGGACAGCCCAGCATGGCTACACCTTC	CASRGTAQHGYTF